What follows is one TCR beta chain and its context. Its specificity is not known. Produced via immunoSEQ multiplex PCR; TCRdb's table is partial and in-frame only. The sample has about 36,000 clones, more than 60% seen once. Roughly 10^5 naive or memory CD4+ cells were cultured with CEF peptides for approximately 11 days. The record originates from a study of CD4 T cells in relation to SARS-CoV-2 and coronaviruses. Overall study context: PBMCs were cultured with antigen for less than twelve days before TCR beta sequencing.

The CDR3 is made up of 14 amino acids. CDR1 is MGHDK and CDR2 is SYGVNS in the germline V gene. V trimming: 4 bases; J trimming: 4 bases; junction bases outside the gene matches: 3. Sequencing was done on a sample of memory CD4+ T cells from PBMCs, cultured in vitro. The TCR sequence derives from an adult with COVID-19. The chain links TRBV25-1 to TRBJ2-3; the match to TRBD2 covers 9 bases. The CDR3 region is CASSAAGGPDTQYF. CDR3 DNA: TGTGCCAGCAGTGCGGCGGGAGGGCCAGATACGCAGTATTTT.